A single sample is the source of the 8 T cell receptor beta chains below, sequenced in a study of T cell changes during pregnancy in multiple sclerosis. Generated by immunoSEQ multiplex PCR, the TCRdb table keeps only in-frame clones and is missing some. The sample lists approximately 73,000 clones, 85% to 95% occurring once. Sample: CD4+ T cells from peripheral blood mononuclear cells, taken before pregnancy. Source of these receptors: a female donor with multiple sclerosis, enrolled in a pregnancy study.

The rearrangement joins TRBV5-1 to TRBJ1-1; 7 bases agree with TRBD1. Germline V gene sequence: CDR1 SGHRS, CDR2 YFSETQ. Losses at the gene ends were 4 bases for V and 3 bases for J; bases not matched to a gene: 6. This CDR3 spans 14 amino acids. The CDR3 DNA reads TGCGCCAGCAGCCCGGGACAGATTTACACTGAAGCTTTCTTT. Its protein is CASSPGQIYTEAFF.

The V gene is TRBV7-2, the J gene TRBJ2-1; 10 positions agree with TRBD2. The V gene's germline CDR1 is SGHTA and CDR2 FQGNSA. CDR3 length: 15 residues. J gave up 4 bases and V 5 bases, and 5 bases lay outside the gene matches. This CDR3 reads CASSATSGSYNEQFF. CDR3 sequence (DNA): TGTGCCAGCAGCGCGACTAGCGGGTCATACAATGAGCAGTTCTTC.

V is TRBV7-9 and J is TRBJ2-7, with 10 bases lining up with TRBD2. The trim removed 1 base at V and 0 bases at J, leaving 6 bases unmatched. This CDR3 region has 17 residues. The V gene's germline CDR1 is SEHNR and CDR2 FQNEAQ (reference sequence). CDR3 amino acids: CASSLGLAGAFSYEQYF. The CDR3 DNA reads TGTGCCAGCAGCTTAGGGCTAGCGGGGGCCTTCTCCTACGAGCAGTACTTC.

For the CDR3, the DNA is TGTGCCACCAGCGAGGGACTAGGGGGCTTAGCCCAGTACTTC. Translating it yields CATSEGLGGLAQYF. The chain links TRBV15 to TRBJ2-5; TRBD2 might be the D (8 bases). The CDR3 length is 14 residues. Per germline, CDR1 LNHNV and CDR2 YYDKDF (reference sequence). V shed 5 bases and J shed 9 bases, with 19 bases lying between them.

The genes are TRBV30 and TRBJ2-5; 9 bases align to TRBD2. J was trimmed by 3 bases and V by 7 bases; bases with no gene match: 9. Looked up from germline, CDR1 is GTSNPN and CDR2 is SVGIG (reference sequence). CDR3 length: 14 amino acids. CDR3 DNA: TGTGCCTACCAGAAGGGCGGGAGGGAAGAGACCCAGTACTTC. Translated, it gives CAYQKGGREETQYF.

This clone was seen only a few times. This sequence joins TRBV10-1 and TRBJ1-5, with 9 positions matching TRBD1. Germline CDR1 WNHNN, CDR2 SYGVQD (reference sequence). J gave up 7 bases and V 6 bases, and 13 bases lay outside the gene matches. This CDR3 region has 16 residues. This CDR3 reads CASSGGKGQGHQPQHF. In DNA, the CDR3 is TGCGCCAGCAGCGGGGGGAAGGGACAGGGACACCAGCCCCAGCATTTT.

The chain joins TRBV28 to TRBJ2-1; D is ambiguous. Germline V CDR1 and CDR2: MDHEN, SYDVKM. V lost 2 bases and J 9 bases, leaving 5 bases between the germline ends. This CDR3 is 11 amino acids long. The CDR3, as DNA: TGTGCCAGCAGTTTACTGAGTGAGCAGTTCTTC. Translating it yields CASSLLSEQFF.

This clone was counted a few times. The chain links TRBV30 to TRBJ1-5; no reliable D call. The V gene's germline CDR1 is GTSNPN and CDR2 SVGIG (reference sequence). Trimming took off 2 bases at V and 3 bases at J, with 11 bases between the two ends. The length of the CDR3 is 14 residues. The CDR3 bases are TGTGCCTGGAGTTTTGGGCAGGCCAATCAGCCCCAGCATTTT. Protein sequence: CAWSFGQANQPQHF.